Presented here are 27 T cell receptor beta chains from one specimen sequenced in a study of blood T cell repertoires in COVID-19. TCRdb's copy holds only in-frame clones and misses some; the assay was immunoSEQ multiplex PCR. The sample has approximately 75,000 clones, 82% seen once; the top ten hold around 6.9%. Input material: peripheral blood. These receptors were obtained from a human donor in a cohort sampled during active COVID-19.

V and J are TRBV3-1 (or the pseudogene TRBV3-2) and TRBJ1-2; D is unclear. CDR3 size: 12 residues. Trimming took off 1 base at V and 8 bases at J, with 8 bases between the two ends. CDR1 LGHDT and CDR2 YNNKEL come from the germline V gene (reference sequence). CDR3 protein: CASSQVDIGYTF. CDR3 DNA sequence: TGTGCCAGCAGCCAAGTAGACATCGGCTACACCTTC.

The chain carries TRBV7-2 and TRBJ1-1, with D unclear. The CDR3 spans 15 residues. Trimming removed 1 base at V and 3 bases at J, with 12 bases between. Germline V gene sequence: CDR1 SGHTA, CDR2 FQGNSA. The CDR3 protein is CASSLVGGLDTEAFF. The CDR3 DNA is TGTGCCAGCAGCTTAGTGGGAGGGTTGGACACTGAAGCTTTCTTT.

Here the CDR3 reads CASSLASSSYEQYF. The DNA for the CDR3 is TGTGCCAGCAGTTTGGCTTCTAGCTCCTACGAGCAGTACTTC. V gene TRBV27 combines with J gene TRBJ2-7; D is uncertain. The length of the CDR3 is 14 residues. V was shortened by 3 bases and J by 0 bases, with 9 bases between the two germline ends. Germline CDR1 reads MNHEY; CDR2 reads SMNVEV (reference sequence).

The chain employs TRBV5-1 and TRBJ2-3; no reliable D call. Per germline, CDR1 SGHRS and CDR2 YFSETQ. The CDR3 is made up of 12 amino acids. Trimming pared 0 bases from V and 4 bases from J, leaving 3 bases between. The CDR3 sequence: CASSLVADTQYF. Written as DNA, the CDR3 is TGCGCCAGCAGCTTGGTCGCAGATACGCAGTATTTT.

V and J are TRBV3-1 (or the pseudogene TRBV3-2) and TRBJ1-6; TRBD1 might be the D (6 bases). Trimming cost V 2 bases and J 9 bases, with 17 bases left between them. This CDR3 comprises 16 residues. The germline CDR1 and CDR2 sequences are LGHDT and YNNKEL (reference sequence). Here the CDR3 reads CASSQYSGGGASPLHF. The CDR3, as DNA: TGTGCCAGCAGCCAATACTCGGGCGGGGGGGCTTCACCCCTCCACTTT.

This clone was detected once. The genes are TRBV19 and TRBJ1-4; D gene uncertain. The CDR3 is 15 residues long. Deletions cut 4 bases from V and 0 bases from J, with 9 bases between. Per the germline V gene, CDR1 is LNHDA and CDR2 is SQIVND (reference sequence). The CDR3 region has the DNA TGTGCCAGTAGTAGGGCGGGATCAACTAATGAAAAACTGTTTTTT. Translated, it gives CASSRAGSTNEKLFF.

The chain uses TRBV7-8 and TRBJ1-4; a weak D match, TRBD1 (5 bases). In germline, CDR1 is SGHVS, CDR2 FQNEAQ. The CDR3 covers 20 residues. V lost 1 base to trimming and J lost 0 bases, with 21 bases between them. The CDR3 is CASSLGLEIQGNATNEKLFF. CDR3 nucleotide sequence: TGTGCCAGCAGCTTAGGCTTAGAAATCCAGGGAAATGCAACTAATGAAAAACTGTTTTTT.

The DNA for the CDR3 is TGTGCCTGGACGGCGGCGCTAGCCAAAAACATTCAGTACTTC. Translated, it gives CAWTAALAKNIQYF. The chain uses TRBV30 and TRBJ2-4; D is unclear. The CDR3 is 14 residues long. V lost 4 bases and J 0 bases, leaving 10 bases between the germline ends. Germline V lookup: CDR1 GTSNPN, CDR2 SVGIG (reference sequence). The complete variable domain, with remaining parts taken from reference TRBV30 and TRBJ2-4, reads SQTIHQWPATLVQPVGSPLSLECTVEGTSNPNLYWYRQAAGRGLQLLFYSVGIGQISSEVPQNLSASRPQDRQFILSSKKLLLSDSGFYLCAWTAALAKNIQYFGAGTRLSVL.

The CDR3: CASSSTYEQYF. The CDR3 nucleotides read TGTGCCAGCAGTTCAACCTACGAGCAGTACTTC. J is TRBJ2-7 and V is TRBV12-3 or TRBV12-4; D is ambiguous. CDR3 length equals 11 residues. With 4 bases removed from V and 2 bases from J, the gap between germline ends came to 3 bases.

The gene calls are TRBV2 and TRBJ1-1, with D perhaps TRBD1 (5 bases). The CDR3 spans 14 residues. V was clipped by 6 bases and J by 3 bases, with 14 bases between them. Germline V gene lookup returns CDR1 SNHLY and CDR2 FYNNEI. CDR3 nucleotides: TGTGCCAGCAGCCGCGGGGACGGAGACACTGAAGCTTTCTTT. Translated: CASSRGDGDTEAFF.

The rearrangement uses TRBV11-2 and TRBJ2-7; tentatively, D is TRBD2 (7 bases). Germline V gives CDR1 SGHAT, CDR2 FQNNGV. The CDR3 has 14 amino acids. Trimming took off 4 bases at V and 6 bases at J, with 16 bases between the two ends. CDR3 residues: CASSWFRGGGEQYF. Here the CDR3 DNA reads TGTGCCAGCAGCTGGTTTAGGGGGGGAGGCGAGCAGTACTTC.

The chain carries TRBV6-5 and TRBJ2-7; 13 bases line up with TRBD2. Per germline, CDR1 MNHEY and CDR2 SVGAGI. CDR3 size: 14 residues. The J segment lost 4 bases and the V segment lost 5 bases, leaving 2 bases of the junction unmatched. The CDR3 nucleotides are TGTGCCAGCAGTCAGACTAGCGGGGGGTACGAGCAGTACTTC. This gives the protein CASSQTSGGYEQYF.

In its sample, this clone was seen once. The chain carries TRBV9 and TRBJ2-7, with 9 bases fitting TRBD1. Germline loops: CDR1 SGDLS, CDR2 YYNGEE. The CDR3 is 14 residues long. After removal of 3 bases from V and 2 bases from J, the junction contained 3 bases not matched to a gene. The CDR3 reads CASSAGDRAYEQYF. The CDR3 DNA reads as TGTGCCAGCAGCGCGGGGGACAGGGCCTACGAGCAGTACTTC. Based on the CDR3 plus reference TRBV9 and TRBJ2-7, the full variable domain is DSGVTQTPKHLITATGQRVTLRCSPRSGDLSVYWYQQSLDQGLQFLIQYYNGEERAKGNILERFSAQQFPDLHSELNLSSLELGDSALYFCASSAGDRAYEQYFGPGTRLTVT.

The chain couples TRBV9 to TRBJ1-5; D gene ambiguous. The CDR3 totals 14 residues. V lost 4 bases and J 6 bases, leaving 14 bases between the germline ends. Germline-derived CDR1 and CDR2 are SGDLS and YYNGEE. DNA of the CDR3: TGTGCCAGCAGCCCCCGCGGGGAGAGTCAGCCCCAGCATTTT. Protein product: CASSPRGESQPQHF.

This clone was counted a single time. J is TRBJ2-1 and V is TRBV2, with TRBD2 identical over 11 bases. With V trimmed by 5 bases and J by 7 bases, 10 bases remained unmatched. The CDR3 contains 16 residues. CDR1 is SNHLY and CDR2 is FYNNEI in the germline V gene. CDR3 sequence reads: CASSRLAGPPGNEQFF. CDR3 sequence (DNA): TGTGCCAGCAGTAGACTAGCGGGGCCACCGGGGAATGAGCAGTTCTTC.

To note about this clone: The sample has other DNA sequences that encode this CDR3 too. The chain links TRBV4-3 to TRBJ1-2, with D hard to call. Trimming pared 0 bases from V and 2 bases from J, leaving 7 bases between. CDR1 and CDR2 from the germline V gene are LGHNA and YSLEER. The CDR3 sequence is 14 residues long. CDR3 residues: CASSQDARNYGYTF. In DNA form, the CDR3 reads TGCGCCAGCAGCCAAGACGCCAGAAACTATGGCTACACCTTC.

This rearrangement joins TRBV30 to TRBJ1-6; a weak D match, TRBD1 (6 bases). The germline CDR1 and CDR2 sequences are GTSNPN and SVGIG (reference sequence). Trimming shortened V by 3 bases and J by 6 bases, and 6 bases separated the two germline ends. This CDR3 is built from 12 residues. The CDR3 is CAWRGGNSPLHF. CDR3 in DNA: TGTGCCTGGAGAGGGGGTAATTCACCCCTCCACTTT.

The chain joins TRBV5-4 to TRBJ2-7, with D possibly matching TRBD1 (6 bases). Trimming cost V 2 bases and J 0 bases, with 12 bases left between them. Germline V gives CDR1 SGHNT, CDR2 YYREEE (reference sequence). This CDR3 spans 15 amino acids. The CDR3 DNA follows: TGTGCCAGCAGCTTTACAGGGTCCAGCTCCTACGAGCAGTACTTC. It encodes CASSFTGSSSYEQYF.

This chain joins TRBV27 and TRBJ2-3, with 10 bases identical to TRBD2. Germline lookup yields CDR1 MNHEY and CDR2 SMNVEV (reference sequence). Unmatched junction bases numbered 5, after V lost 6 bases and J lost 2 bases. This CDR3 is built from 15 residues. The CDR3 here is CASSSLAGNTDTQYF. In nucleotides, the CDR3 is TGTGCCAGCAGCTCACTAGCGGGGAACACAGATACGCAGTATTTT.

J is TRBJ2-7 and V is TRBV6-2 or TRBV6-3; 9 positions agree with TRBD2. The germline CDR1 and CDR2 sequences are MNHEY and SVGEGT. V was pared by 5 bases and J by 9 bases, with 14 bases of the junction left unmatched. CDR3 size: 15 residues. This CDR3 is CASSTTSGSVYVQYF. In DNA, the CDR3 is TGTGCCAGCAGTACAACTAGCGGGTCGGTATATGTGCAGTACTTC.

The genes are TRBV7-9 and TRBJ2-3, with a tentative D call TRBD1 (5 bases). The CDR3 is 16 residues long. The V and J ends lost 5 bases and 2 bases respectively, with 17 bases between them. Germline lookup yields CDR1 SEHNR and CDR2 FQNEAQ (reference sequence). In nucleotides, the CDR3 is TGTGCCAGCAGCCAACAACAGGTTATCCACACAGATACGCAGTATTTT. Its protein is CASSQQQVIHTDTQYF.

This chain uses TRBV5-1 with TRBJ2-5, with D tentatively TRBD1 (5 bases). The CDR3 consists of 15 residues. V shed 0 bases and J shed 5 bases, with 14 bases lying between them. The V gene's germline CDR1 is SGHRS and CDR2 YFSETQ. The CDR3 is CASSLGQTAQETQYF. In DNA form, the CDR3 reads TGCGCCAGCAGCTTGGGACAGACCGCTCAGGAGACCCAGTACTTC.

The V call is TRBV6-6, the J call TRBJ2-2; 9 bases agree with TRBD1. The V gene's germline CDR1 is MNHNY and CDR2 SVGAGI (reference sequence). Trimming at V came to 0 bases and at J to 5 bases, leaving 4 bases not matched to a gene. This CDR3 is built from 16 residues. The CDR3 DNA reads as TGTGCCAGCAGTTACTCGACAGGGGGTGGTACCGGGGAGCTGTTTTTT. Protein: CASSYSTGGGTGELFF.

CDR3 DNA: TGTGCCAGCAGTTACAGAGGACAGCGCGCCGCCGGGTCTGGAAACACCATATATTTT. Translation gives CASSYRGQRAAGSGNTIYF. This sequence joins TRBV6-2 or TRBV6-3 and TRBJ1-3; tentatively, D is TRBD1 (6 bases). This CDR3 region has 19 residues. V lost 2 bases and J 1 base, leaving 21 bases between the germline ends. Germline V gives CDR1 MNHEY, CDR2 SVGEGT.

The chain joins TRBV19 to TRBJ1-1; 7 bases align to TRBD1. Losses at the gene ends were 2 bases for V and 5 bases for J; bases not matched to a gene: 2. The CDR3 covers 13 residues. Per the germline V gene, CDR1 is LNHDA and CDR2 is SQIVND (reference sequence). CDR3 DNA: TGTGCCAGTAGTATAACAGGGGATACTGAAGCTTTCTTT. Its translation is CASSITGDTEAFF. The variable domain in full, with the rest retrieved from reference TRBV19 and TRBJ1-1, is DGGITQSPKYLFRKEGQNVTLSCEQNLNHDAMYWYRQDPGQGLRLIYYSQIVNDFQKGDIAEGYSVSREKKESFPLTVTSAQKNPTAFYLCASSITGDTEAFFGQGTRLTVV.

This CDR3 reads CASSQGPSTDTQYF. The DNA of the CDR3 is TGTGCCAGCAGCCAAGGGCCTAGCACAGATACGCAGTATTTT. V is TRBV3-1 (or the pseudogene TRBV3-2) and J is TRBJ2-3, with unresolved D. The CDR3 runs to 14 residues. CDR1 is LGHDT, CDR2 YNNKEL, per germline (reference sequence). Between the trimmed V and J ends, which lost 1 base and 0 bases, there was a span of 5 bases.

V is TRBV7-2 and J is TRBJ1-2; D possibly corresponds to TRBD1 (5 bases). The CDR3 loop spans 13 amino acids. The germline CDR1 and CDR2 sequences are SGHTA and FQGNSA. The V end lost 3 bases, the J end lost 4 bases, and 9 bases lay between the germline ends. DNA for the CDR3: TGTGCCAGCAGCTTGGACACGATCTATGGCTACACCTTC. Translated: CASSLDTIYGYTF.